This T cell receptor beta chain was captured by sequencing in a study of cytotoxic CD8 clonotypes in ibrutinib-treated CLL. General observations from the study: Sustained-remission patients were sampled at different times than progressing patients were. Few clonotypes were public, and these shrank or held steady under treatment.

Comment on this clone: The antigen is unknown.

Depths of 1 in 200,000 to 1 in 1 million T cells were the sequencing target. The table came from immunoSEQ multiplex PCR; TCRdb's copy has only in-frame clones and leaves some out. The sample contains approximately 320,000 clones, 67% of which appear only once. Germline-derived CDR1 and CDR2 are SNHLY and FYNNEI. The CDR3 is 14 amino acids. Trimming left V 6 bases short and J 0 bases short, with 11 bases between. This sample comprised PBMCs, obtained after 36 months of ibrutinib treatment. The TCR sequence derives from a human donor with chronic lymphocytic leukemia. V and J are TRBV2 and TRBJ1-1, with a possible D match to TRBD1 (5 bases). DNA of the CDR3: TGTGCCAGCAGAAAAGGACACCTGAACACTGAAGCTTTCTTT. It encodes CASRKGHLNTEAFF.